Presented here are 5 T cell receptor beta chains from one specimen sequenced in a study of identical twins. TCRdb re-called the 5' RACE reads through MiXCR, storing one row per CDR3 protein. The table lists 200,000 to 250,000 distinct CDR3 sequences, over 9.5% of them singletons. The sequenced material came from memory T cells sorted from blood. These receptors all come from a man aged 50-59 years in good health.

V gene TRBV5-6 combines with J gene TRBJ1-5, with D hard to call. The CDR3 is 15 residues long. From germline, CDR1 is SGHDT and CDR2 YYEEEE. Trimming removed 2 bases from V and 2 bases from J, with 11 bases in between. The CDR3 coding sequence is TGTGCCAGCAGCTTTCGGGGTTATGGCAATCAGCCCCAGCATTTT. Its translation is CASSFRGYGNQPQHF.

The chain uses TRBV3-1 and TRBJ2-1; 9 bases match TRBD2. CDR1 and CDR2 from the germline V gene are LGHDT and YNNKEL (reference sequence). V shed 2 bases, J shed 7 bases, and the junction held 9 bases outside the gene matches. The CDR3 spans 16 residues. The CDR3 nucleotides read TGTGCCAGCAGCCAACGATGGCGGGAGGGCAAGAATGAGCAGTTCTTC. Its protein product is CASSQRWREGKNEQFF.

The chain recombines TRBV2 with TRBJ1-6; the D is unclear. Germline V lookup: CDR1 SNHLY, CDR2 FYNNEI. The CDR3 is 13 residues long. V lost 2 bases, J lost 9 bases, and 8 bases lay in between. The CDR3 sequence: CASSESVRSPLHF. CDR3 sequence (DNA): TGTGCCAGCAGTGAATCGGTCCGTTCACCCCTCCACTTT.

V gene TRBV11-1 combines with J gene TRBJ2-5; 9 bases fit TRBD2. Germline V gives CDR1 SGHAT, CDR2 FQDESV (reference sequence). The length of the CDR3 is 18 residues. J lost 7 bases, V lost 2 bases, and 17 bases had no gene match. The CDR3 region has the DNA TGTGCCAGCAGCTTAAGGGAAGTAGCGGGAGATACAGATGTGACCCAGTACTTC. The encoded protein is CASSLREVAGDTDVTQYF.

In this sample, this clonotype turned up a few times. The V call is TRBV7-8, the J call TRBJ2-6, with D perhaps TRBD2 (5 bases). CDR3 length: 18 amino acids. Germline assignment: CDR1 SGHVS and CDR2 FQNEAQ. Trimming shortened V by 3 bases and J by 0 bases, and 15 bases separated the two germline ends. The CDR3 DNA reads TGTGCCAGCAGCTTCCGACACGGACTTTCCTCTGGGGCCAACGTCCTGACTTTC. It translates to CASSFRHGLSSGANVLTF.